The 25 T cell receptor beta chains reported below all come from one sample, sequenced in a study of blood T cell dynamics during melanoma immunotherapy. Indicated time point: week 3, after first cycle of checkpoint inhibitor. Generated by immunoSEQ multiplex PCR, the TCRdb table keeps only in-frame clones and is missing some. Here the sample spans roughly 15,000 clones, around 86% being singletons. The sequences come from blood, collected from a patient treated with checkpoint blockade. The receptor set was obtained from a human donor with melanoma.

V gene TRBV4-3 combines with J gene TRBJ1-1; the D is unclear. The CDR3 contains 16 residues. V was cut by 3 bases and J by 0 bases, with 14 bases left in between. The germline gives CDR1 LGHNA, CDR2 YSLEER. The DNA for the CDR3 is TGCGCCAGCAGCCAGGAACGACAACTCATGAACACTGAAGCTTTCTTT. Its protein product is CASSQERQLMNTEAFF.

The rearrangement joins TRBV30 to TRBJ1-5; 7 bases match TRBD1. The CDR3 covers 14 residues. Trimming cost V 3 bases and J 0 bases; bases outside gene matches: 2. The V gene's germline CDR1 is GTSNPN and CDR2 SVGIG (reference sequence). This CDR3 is CAWSRDSSNQPQHF. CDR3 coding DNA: TGTGCCTGGAGCAGGGACAGTAGCAATCAGCCCCAGCATTTT. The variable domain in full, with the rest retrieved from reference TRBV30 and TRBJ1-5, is SQTIHQWPATLVQPVGSPLSLECTVEGTSNPNLYWYRQAAGRGLQLLFYSVGIGQISSEVPQNLSASRPQDRQFILSSKKLLLSDSGFYLCAWSRDSSNQPQHFGDGTRLSIL.

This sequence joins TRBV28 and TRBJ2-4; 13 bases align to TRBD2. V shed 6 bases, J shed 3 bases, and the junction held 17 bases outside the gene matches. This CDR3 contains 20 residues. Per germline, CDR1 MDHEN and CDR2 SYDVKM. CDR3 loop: CASSRLSLGTSGKIKNIQYF. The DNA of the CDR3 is TGTGCCAGCAGCCGGCTATCATTAGGGACTAGCGGGAAGATCAAAAACATTCAGTACTTC.

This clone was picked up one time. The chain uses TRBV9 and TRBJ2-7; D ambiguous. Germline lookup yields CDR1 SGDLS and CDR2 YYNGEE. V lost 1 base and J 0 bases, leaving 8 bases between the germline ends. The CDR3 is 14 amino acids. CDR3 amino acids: CASSVRWDSYEQYF. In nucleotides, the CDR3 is TGTGCCAGCAGCGTAAGGTGGGACTCCTACGAGCAGTACTTC. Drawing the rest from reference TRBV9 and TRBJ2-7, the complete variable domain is DSGVTQTPKHLITATGQRVTLRCSPRSGDLSVYWYQQSLDQGLQFLIQYYNGEERAKGNILERFSAQQFPDLHSELNLSSLELGDSALYFCASSVRWDSYEQYFGPGTRLTVT.

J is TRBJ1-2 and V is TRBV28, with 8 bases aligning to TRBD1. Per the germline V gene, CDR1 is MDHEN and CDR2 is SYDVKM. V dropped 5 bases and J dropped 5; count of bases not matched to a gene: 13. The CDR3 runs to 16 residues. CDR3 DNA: TGTGCCAGCAGTCCCGCCGGGACAGGTACTACTTATGGCTACACCTTC. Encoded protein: CASSPAGTGTTYGYTF.

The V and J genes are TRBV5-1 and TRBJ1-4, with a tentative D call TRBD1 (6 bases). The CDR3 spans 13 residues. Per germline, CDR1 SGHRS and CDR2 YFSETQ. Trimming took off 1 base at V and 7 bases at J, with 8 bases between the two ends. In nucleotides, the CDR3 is TGCGCCAGCAGCTTGCTCAGGGGTGAAAAACTGTTTTTT. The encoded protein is CASSLLRGEKLFF.

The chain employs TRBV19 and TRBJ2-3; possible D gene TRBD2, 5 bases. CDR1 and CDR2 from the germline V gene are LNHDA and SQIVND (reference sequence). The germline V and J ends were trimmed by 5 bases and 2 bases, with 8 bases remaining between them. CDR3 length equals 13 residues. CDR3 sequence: CASSSGFTDTQYF. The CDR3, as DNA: TGTGCCAGTAGTTCGGGGTTCACAGATACGCAGTATTTT.

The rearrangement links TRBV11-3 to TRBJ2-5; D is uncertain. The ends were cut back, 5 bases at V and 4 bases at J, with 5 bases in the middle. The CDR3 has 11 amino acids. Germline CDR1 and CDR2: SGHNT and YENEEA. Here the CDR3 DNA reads TGTGCCAGCAGCCTGAGAGAGACCCAGTACTTC. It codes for CASSLRETQYF.

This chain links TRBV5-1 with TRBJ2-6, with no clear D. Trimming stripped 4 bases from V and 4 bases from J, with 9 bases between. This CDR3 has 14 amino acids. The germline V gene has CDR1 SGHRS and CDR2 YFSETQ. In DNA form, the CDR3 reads TGCGCCAGCAGCCGAGATCAAGGGGCCAACGTCCTGACTTTC. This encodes CASSRDQGANVLTF.

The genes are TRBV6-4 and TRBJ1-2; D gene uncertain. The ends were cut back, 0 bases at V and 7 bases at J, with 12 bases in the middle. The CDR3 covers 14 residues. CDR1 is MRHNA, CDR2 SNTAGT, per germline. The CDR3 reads CASSDSGSVSGYTF. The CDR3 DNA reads TGTGCCAGCAGTGACTCGGGGAGTGTGAGTGGCTACACCTTC.

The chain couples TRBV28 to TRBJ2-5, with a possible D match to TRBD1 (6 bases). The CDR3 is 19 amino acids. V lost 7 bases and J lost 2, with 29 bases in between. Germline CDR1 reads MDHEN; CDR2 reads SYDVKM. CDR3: CASTIPPGAASVGQETQYF. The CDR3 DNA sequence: TGTGCCAGCACCATACCTCCAGGGGCGGCCTCCGTGGGGCAAGAGACCCAGTACTTC.

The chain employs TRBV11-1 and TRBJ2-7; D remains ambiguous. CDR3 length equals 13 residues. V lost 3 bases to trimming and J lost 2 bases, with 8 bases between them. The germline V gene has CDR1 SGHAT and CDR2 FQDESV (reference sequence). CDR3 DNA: TGTGCCAGCAGCTTTGATTTGGCCTACGAGCAGTACTTC. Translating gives CASSFDLAYEQYF.

In DNA form, the CDR3 reads TGCGCCAGCAGCTTGGAAGGGGGCGGAGAGACCCAGTACTTC. Amino acids: CASSLEGGGETQYF. The chain combines TRBV5-1 with TRBJ2-5; TRBD1 aligns across 7 bases. V was pared by 0 bases and J by 4 bases, with 3 bases of the junction left unmatched. Germline assignment: CDR1 SGHRS and CDR2 YFSETQ. The CDR3 consists of 14 residues.

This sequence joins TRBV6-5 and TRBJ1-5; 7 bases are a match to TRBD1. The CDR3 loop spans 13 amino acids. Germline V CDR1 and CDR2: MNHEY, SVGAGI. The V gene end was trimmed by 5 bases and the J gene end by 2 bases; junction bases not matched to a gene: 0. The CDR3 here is CASSGTGNQPQHF. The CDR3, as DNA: TGTGCCAGCAGTGGGACAGGCAATCAGCCCCAGCATTTT.

CDR3 sequence (DNA): TGCAGTGCTGCACAGGGTAACGAGCAGTACTTC. Translating gives CSAAQGNEQYF. The J gene is TRBJ2-5, the V gene TRBV20-1, with D perhaps TRBD1 (6 bases). The J call may be faulty, since TRBJ2-7 better matches the DNA end. This CDR3 has 11 residues. CDR1 is DFQATT, CDR2 SNEGSKA, per germline (reference sequence).

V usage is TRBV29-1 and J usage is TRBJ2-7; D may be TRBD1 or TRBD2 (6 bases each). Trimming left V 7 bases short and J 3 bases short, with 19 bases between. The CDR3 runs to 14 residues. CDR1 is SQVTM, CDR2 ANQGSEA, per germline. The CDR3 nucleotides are TGCAGCGCCCGACCGGGGGCGGGCCTCTACGAGCAGTACTTC. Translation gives CSARPGAGLYEQYF.

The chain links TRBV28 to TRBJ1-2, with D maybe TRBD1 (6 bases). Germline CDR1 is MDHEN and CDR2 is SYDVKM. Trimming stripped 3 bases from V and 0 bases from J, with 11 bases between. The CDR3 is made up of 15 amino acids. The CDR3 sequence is CASSFQGLANYGYTF. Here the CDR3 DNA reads TGTGCCAGCAGTTTTCAGGGGTTAGCTAACTATGGCTACACCTTC.

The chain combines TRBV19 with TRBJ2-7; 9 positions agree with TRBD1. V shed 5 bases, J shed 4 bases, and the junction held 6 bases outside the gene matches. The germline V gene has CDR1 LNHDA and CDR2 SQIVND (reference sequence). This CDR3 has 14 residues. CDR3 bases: TGTGCCAGTAGTGTCCGGGACAGGGAATACGAGCAGTACTTC. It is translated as CASSVRDREYEQYF.

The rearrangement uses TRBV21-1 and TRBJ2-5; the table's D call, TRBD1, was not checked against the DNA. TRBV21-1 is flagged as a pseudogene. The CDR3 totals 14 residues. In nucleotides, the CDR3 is TGTGCCAGCAGCAGCCAGGGTAGTCGGGAGACCCAGTACTTC. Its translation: CASSSQGSRETQYF.

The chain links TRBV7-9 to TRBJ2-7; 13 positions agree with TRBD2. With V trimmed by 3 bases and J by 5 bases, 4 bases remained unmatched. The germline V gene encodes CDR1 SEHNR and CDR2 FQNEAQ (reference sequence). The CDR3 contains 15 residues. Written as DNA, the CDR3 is TGTGCCAGCAGCTTTGGGACTAGCGGGGAGGACGAGCAGTACTTC. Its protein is CASSFGTSGEDEQYF.

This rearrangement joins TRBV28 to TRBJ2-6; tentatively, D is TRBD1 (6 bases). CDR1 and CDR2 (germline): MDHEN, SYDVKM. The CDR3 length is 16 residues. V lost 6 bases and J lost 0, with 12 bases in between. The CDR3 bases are TGTGCCAGCAGCTACAGGGTTCCCTCTGGGGCCAACGTCCTGACTTTC. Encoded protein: CASSYRVPSGANVLTF.

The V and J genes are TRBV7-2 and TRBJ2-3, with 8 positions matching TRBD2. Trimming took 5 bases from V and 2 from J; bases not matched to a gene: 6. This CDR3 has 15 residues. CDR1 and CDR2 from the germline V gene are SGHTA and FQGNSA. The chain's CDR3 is CASSQTSANTDTQYF. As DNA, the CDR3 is TGTGCCAGCAGCCAGACTAGCGCAAACACAGATACGCAGTATTTT.

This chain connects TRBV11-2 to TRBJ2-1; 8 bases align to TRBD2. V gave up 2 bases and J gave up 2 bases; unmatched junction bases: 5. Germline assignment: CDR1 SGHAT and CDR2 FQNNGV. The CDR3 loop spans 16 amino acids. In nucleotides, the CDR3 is TGTGCCAGCAGCTTATTCGGCGGGAGGACCTACAATGAGCAGTTCTTC. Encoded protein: CASSLFGGRTYNEQFF.

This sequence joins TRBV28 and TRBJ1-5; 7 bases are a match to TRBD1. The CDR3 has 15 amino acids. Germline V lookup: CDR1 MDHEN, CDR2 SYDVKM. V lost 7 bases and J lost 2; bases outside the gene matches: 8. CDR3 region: CASKGQVMGNQPQHF. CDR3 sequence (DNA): TGTGCCAGCAAAGGACAGGTGATGGGCAATCAGCCCCAGCATTTT. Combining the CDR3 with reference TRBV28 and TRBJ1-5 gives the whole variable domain DVKVTQSSRYLVKRTGEKVFLECVQDMDHENMFWYRQDPGLGLRLIYFSYDVKMKEKGDIPEGYSVSREKKERFSLILESASTNQTSMYLCASKGQVMGNQPQHFGDGTRLSIL.

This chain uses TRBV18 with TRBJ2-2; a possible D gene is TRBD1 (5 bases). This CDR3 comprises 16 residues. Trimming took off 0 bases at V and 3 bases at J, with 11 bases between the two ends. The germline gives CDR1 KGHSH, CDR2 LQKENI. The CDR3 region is CASSPPMGPDTGELFF. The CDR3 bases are TGTGCCAGCTCACCACCGATGGGGCCGGACACCGGGGAGCTGTTTTTT.